Below, one T cell receptor (beta chain) is given with its context. Profiling relied on immunoSEQ multiplex PCR, and the TCRdb table lists in-frame clones only, not all of them. Of hundreds of clones detected, more than 65% appear once; the ten largest clones hold approximately 13%. This specimen belongs to a study of preoperative IRX-2 immunotherapy in early breast cancer. The sample's treatment: preoperative locoregional IRX-2 cytokine immunotherapy. Samples came from a phase Ib trial of preoperative locoregional IRX-2 cytokine immunotherapy. CDR3 size: 16 residues. Germline V gene lookup returns CDR1 SGHDN and CDR2 FVKESK. V lost 0 bases and J 3 bases, leaving 15 bases between the germline ends.

The material was tumor tissue, obtained after IRX-2 immunotherapy. The receptor was isolated from a human donor with breast cancer. The V and J genes are TRBV14 and TRBJ2-7, with D possibly matching TRBD2 (5 bases). CDR3 sequence reads: CASSQDGPGGGYEQYF. In DNA form, the CDR3 reads TGTGCCAGCAGCCAAGATGGGCCAGGTGGAGGCTACGAGCAGTACTTC.